These 32 T cell receptor beta chains came from one sample sequenced in a study of blood T cell repertoires in COVID-19. Sequencing used immunoSEQ multiplex PCR; TCRdb keeps in-frame clones, though not all of them. This sample has some 250,000 clones, with 70% to 90% found just once. The sequencing input was peripheral blood. All receptors come from a woman aged 25 to 45 who had recovered from COVID-19.

This sequence joins TRBV13 and TRBJ2-7; TRBD1 agrees at 7 bases. The CDR3 covers 15 residues. Germline CDR1 and CDR2: PRHDT and FYEKMQ (reference sequence). V lost 5 bases to trimming and J lost 0 bases; unmatched junction nucleotides: 7. This CDR3 is CASSRGDSSSYEQYF. The CDR3 bases are TGTGCCAGCAGCCGAGGGGACAGCTCCTCCTACGAGCAGTACTTC.

V gene TRBV6-1 combines with J gene TRBJ2-3; maybe TRBD2 (6 bases). CDR1 is MNHNS, CDR2 SASEGT, per germline. This CDR3 is 15 amino acids long. Trimming left V 3 bases short and J 0 bases short, with 10 bases between. For the CDR3, the DNA is TGTGCCAGCAGTGAGGTAGCGGAAAGCACAGATACGCAGTATTTT. Its protein product is CASSEVAESTDTQYF.

The count of this clone is one. The gene calls are TRBV6-9 and TRBJ2-2; 12 bases align to TRBD2. V lost 2 bases and J lost 7; bases outside the gene matches: 5. Germline assignment: CDR1 MNHGY and CDR2 SVAAGI. This CDR3 is built from 16 residues. Here the CDR3 reads CASSYRTSGVGGELFF. CDR3 DNA: TGTGCCAGCAGTTATAGGACTAGCGGGGTGGGCGGGGAGCTGTTTTTT.

V gene TRBV20-1 combines with J gene TRBJ1-1; weak D call: TRBD1 (6 bases). Germline loops: CDR1 DFQATT, CDR2 SNEGSKA (reference sequence). V dropped 5 bases and J dropped 5 bases, with 9 bases sitting between them. The CDR3 extends over 11 amino acids. The CDR3 DNA reads as TGCAGTGCTCTCACAGGGACTGAAGCTTTCTTT. Translating it yields CSALTGTEAFF.

The chain has TRBV12-3 or TRBV12-4 and TRBJ2-7; no reliable D call. Trimming removed 3 bases at V and 6 bases at J, with 12 bases between. The CDR3 extends over 13 amino acids. CDR3 protein: CASSFLSLGEQYF. In DNA form, the CDR3 reads TGTGCCAGCAGTTTTTTGAGCCTAGGCGAGCAGTACTTC.

The chain employs TRBV5-5 and TRBJ2-7; TRBD1 aligns across 8 bases. Per germline, CDR1 SGHKS and CDR2 YYEKEE (reference sequence). The CDR3 spans 15 residues. The V segment lost 0 bases and the J segment 3 bases; nucleotides outside the gene matches: 5. In DNA form, the CDR3 reads TGTGCCAGCAGCTTGGAGGGACAGGCTCGCTACGAGCAGTACTTC. Its translation: CASSLEGQARYEQYF.

V and J are TRBV5-6 and TRBJ1-2; no reliable D call. Germline lookup yields CDR1 SGHDT and CDR2 YYEEEE. V shed 3 bases and J shed 7 bases, with 10 bases lying between them. This CDR3 is built from 12 residues. This CDR3 reads CASSSIQVGYTF. CDR3 sequence (DNA): TGTGCCAGCAGCTCCATTCAGGTTGGCTACACCTTC.

The rearrangement links TRBV5-5 to TRBJ2-1, with 8 bases identical to TRBD1. Germline trimming cut 4 bases from V and 2 bases from J; bases unmatched to any gene: 8. The length of the CDR3 is 16 residues. Germline V CDR1 and CDR2: SGHKS, YYEKEE (reference sequence). CDR3: CASSPRTGSTYNEQFF. CDR3 coding DNA: TGTGCCAGCAGCCCCCGGACAGGGTCAACCTACAATGAGCAGTTCTTC.

The J gene is TRBJ1-4, the V gene TRBV7-9; D is possibly TRBD1 (6 bases). CDR1 is SEHNR and CDR2 is FQNEAQ in the germline V gene (reference sequence). Trimming pared 5 bases from V and 4 bases from J, leaving 14 bases between. This CDR3 spans 15 amino acids. The CDR3 nucleotides are TGTGCCAGCAGCCCTACAGGGCTAAGTAATGAAAAACTGTTTTTT. Translation: CASSPTGLSNEKLFF.

This clone was counted once. V usage is TRBV2 and J usage is TRBJ1-5; 7 nucleotides line up with TRBD1. Trimming took 6 bases from V and 1 from J; bases not matched to a gene: 3. The CDR3 runs to 14 residues. Germline assignment: CDR1 SNHLY and CDR2 FYNNEI. Here the CDR3 reads CASSRQGSNQPQHF. The CDR3 DNA is TGTGCCAGCAGCCGACAGGGAAGCAATCAGCCCCAGCATTTT.

To note about this clone: The same CDR3 can be traced to other DNA sequences in this sample. The chain combines TRBV9 with TRBJ1-3; possibly TRBD1 for D (5 bases). Between the trimmed V and J ends, which lost 0 bases and 0 bases, there was a span of 10 bases. The CDR3 is 16 amino acids. The germline V gene encodes CDR1 SGDLS and CDR2 YYNGEE. CDR3 sequence (DNA): TGTGCCAGCAGCGTAGGGCAGGGCTTCTCTGGAAACACCATATATTTT. Amino acids: CASSVGQGFSGNTIYF.

The genes are TRBV5-1 and TRBJ1-2; 10 positions agree with TRBD1. Germline V lookup: CDR1 SGHRS, CDR2 YFSETQ. The CDR3 has 17 amino acids. V shed 0 bases, J shed 4 bases, and the junction held 9 bases outside the gene matches. For the CDR3, the DNA is TGCGCCAGCAGCTTGGAAGGGACAGGGGACTACACCTATGGCTACACCTTC. Residues: CASSLEGTGDYTYGYTF.

This chain links TRBV7-6 with TRBJ1-4; TRBD1 agrees at 9 bases. Germline V gene data show CDR1 as SGHVS and CDR2 as FNYEAQ. V was clipped by 4 bases and J by 8 bases; unmatched bases: 8. The CDR3 length is 15 residues. The CDR3 coding sequence is TGTGCCAGCAGCTCCTACAGGGGGCCGGGGGAAAAACTGTTTTTT. It specifies CASSSYRGPGEKLFF. Based on the CDR3 plus reference TRBV7-6 and TRBJ1-4, the full variable domain is GAGVSQSPRYKVTKRGQDVALRCDPISGHVSLYWYRQALGQGPEFLTYFNYEAQQDKSGLPNDRFSAERPEGSISTLTIQRTEQRDSAMYRCASSSYRGPGEKLFFGSGTQLSVL.

The DNA for the CDR3 is TGTGCCAGCTCACCAAACGGGCAGGGCTCTGGCTACACCTTC. It translates to CASSPNGQGSGYTF. The rearrangement joins TRBV18 to TRBJ1-2; TRBD1 is a possible D gene (5 bases). V lost 2 bases to trimming and J lost 7 bases, with 14 bases between them. CDR3 length equals 14 residues. The germline V gene encodes CDR1 KGHSH and CDR2 LQKENI.

This clone was detected a few times. V is TRBV15 and J is TRBJ2-7, with D possibly being TRBD1 (6 bases). CDR1 is LNHNV and CDR2 is YYDKDF in the germline V gene (reference sequence). The CDR3 loop spans 11 amino acids. V was cut by 5 bases and J by 6 bases, with 8 bases left in between. The CDR3 region has the DNA TGTGCCACCAGCGCAGGGGCCGAGCAGTACTTC. Protein: CATSAGAEQYF. The whole variable domain, filled in from reference TRBV15 and TRBJ2-7, reads DAMVIQNPRYQVTQFGKPVTLSCSQTLNHNVMYWYQQKSSQAPKLLFHYYDKDFNNEADTPDNFQSRRPNTSFCFLDIRSPGLGDTAMYLCATSAGAEQYFGPGTRLTVT.

The V and J genes are TRBV6-1 and TRBJ2-5, with 12 positions matching TRBD2. Germline V gene data show CDR1 as MNHNS and CDR2 as SASEGT. V dropped 4 bases and J dropped 4; count of bases not matched to a gene: 7. The CDR3 sequence is 16 residues long. CDR3 region: CASSVSSGGASETQYF. The CDR3 DNA reads as TGTGCCAGCAGTGTTTCTAGCGGGGGGGCTTCAGAGACCCAGTACTTC.

The rearrangement uses TRBV12-5 and TRBJ2-1; D gene ambiguous. V dropped 0 bases and J dropped 0 bases, with 3 bases sitting between them. The germline CDR1 and CDR2 sequences are LGHNT and FRNRAP. This CDR3 has 14 amino acids. This CDR3 reads CASGLVASYNEQFF. In DNA, the CDR3 is TGTGCTAGTGGTTTGGTGGCCTCCTACAATGAGCAGTTCTTC.

The gene calls are TRBV7-8 and TRBJ2-1, with 9 bases identical to TRBD2. J gave up 4 bases and V 4 bases, and 11 bases lay outside the gene matches. Germline V gene data show CDR1 as SGHVS and CDR2 as FQNEAQ. This CDR3 is built from 17 residues. The CDR3 loop reads CASSSPGWRGGYNEQFF. The DNA of the CDR3 is TGTGCCAGCAGCTCCCCAGGATGGCGGGGGGGATACAATGAGCAGTTCTTC.

The rearrangement joins TRBV21-1 to TRBJ1-1. TRBV21-1 is shown as a pseudogene. The CDR3 is 16 residues long. CDR3 amino acids: CASSKSSAVMNTEAFF. The CDR3 coding sequence is TGTGCCAGCAGCAAATCGTCGGCGGTTATGAACACTGAAGCTTTCTTT.

The rearrangement links TRBV18 to TRBJ1-1; TRBD1 might be the D (5 bases). Germline CDR1 and CDR2: KGHSH and LQKENI. Trimming cost V 3 bases and J 0 bases, with 11 bases left between them. The CDR3 has 15 amino acids. The CDR3 nucleotides read TGTGCCAGCTCACCGGACCAGGGCGTGAACACTGAAGCTTTCTTT. Its protein is CASSPDQGVNTEAFF.

V gene TRBV6-1 combines with J gene TRBJ2-3; D perhaps matches TRBD1 (6 bases). The CDR3 is 15 amino acids. Trimming shortened V by 1 base and J by 5 bases, and 13 bases separated the two germline ends. Germline V gene lookup returns CDR1 MNHNS and CDR2 SASEGT. The chain's CDR3 is CASSEVWGQGDTQYF. The CDR3 nucleotides are TGTGCCAGCAGTGAAGTGTGGGGGCAAGGAGATACGCAGTATTTT.

The V gene is TRBV3-1 (or the pseudogene TRBV3-2), the J gene TRBJ2-1; D is possibly TRBD2 (5 bases). CDR3 length: 16 amino acids. Per germline, CDR1 LGHDT and CDR2 YNNKEL (reference sequence). V was shortened by 4 bases and J by 4 bases, with 17 bases between the two germline ends. As DNA, the CDR3 is TGTGCCAGCAGCCCAAAGATCCGGGGATTGTACAATGAGCAGTTCTTC. It is translated as CASSPKIRGLYNEQFF.

This clone came up once. CDR3 nucleotide sequence: TGTGCCACCAGTGCCGCGGGACAGGGGTCCAATGAGCAGTTCTTC. Its translation is CATSAAGQGSNEQFF. V is TRBV24-1 and J is TRBJ2-1, with 10 nucleotides matching TRBD1. CDR1 is KGHDR and CDR2 is SFDVKD in the germline V gene. The trim removed 5 bases at V and 6 bases at J, leaving 6 bases unmatched. The CDR3 consists of 15 residues.

The chain uses TRBV27 and TRBJ2-7; 11 positions match TRBD1. The CDR3 runs 15 residues. V was pared by 5 bases and J by 2 bases, with 5 bases of the junction left unmatched. Germline V gene data show CDR1 as MNHEY and CDR2 as SMNVEV (reference sequence). The CDR3 DNA reads as TGTGCCAGCAGTCTAGGGACAGGGGGTCCCTACGAGCAGTACTTC. Translating it yields CASSLGTGGPYEQYF.

The chain couples TRBV12-3 or TRBV12-4 to TRBJ1-2; the D gene is possibly TRBD1 (5 bases). Trimming shortened V by 6 bases and J by 5 bases, and 13 bases separated the two germline ends. The CDR3 runs 13 residues. In DNA, the CDR3 is TGTGCCAGCAGACTGAGCACAGGATATGGCTACACCTTC. Translation gives CASRLSTGYGYTF.

CDR3 protein: CASSSQGSGETQYF. DNA of the CDR3: TGTGCCAGCAGCTCTCAGGGGTCCGGGGAGACCCAGTACTTC. The V gene is TRBV5-4, the J gene TRBJ2-5; possibly TRBD1 for D (6 bases). CDR3 length equals 14 residues. The germline V gene has CDR1 SGHNT and CDR2 YYREEE (reference sequence). The V gene lost 3 bases and the J gene lost 5 bases, with 14 bases spanning the gap.

The chain combines TRBV7-9 with TRBJ2-3; TRBD2 aligns across 11 bases. The ends lost 1 base at V and 5 bases at J; junction bases unmatched: 11. Germline loops: CDR1 SEHNR, CDR2 FQNEAQ (reference sequence). This CDR3 has 18 amino acids. CDR3 sequence: CASSLVPSGGYWEDTQYF. CDR3 nucleotide sequence: TGTGCCAGCAGCTTAGTCCCTAGCGGGGGGTATTGGGAAGATACGCAGTATTTT.

The rearrangement joins TRBV12-3 or TRBV12-4 to TRBJ2-7, with D unresolved. The CDR3 contains 12 residues. V was pared by 2 bases and J by 2 bases, with 4 bases between. The chain's CDR3 is CASSLNTYEQYF. CDR3 DNA sequence: TGTGCCAGCAGTTTAAATACCTACGAGCAGTACTTC.

This clone was seen only once. The chain recombines TRBV6-5 with TRBJ2-3; 8 bases line up with TRBD1. This CDR3 spans 15 amino acids. The junction had 6 bases not matched to a gene; V was cut back by 3 bases and J by 4 bases. Germline CDR1 reads MNHEY; CDR2 reads SVGAGI. The CDR3 protein is CASSYRTGSPDTQYF. The CDR3 nucleotides read TGTGCCAGCAGTTATCGGACAGGGAGCCCAGATACGCAGTATTTT.

The V call is TRBV2, the J call TRBJ1-2; D uncertain. Germline V gives CDR1 SNHLY, CDR2 FYNNEI. The CDR3 is 13 residues long. V was clipped by 4 bases and J by 6 bases, with 12 bases between them. This CDR3 is CASSAGLVDGYTF. Here the CDR3 DNA reads TGTGCCAGCAGTGCTGGACTCGTTGATGGCTACACCTTC. Full variable domain (outside the CDR3, taken from reference TRBV2 and TRBJ1-2): EPEVTQTPSHQVTQMGQEVILRCVPISNHLYFYWYRQILGQKVEFLVSFYNNEISEKSEIFDDQFSVERPDGSNFTLKIRSTKLEDSAMYFCASSAGLVDGYTFGSGTRLTVV.

This rearrangement joins TRBV6-1 to TRBJ1-2; D not certain. Trimming removed 2 bases from V and 2 bases from J, with 6 bases in between. Germline V CDR1 and CDR2: MNHNS, SASEGT. The CDR3 runs 13 residues. CDR3 amino acids: CASSENSNYGYTF. CDR3 bases: TGTGCCAGCAGTGAAAACAGCAACTATGGCTACACCTTC.

This chain connects TRBV2 to TRBJ1-1; D gene unclear. Trimming left V 5 bases short and J 1 base short, with 8 bases between. CDR1 SNHLY and CDR2 FYNNEI come from the germline V gene. This CDR3 has 13 residues. The CDR3 region is CASSREKNTEAFF. The CDR3 region has the DNA TGTGCCAGCAGTCGAGAAAAGAACACTGAAGCTTTCTTT.